The present entry profiles one TCR beta chain with its context. Its specificity is unknown. The data derive from a study of tumor-infiltrating lymphocytes in localized non-small cell lung cancer. Study-level results: Tumor T-cell fraction from TCR sequencing was not associated with recurrence-free survival (p = 0.61).

Sequencing was performed with immunoSEQ multiplex PCR; in TCRdb, only in-frame clones are kept and a portion is missing. In the table there are some 15,000 clones, roughly 76% of which are singletons. CDR3 length: 14 amino acids. The V end lost 4 bases, the J end lost 5 bases, and 11 bases lay between the germline ends. Germline loops: CDR1 MDHEN, CDR2 SYDVKM. This chain uses TRBV28 with TRBJ1-4; possibly TRBD1 for D (5 bases). The source is a human donor with non-small cell lung cancer. Sequenced sample: lung tumor tissue. CDR3 nucleotide sequence: TGTGCCAGCAGTTCGGGGGAGGGAAATGAAAAACTGTTTTTT. It codes for CASSSGEGNEKLFF. The variable domain in full, completed from reference TRBV28 and TRBJ1-4, reads DVKVTQSSRYLVKRTGEKVFLECVQDMDHENMFWYRQDPGLGLRLIYFSYDVKMKEKGDIPEGYSVSREKKERFSLILESASTNQTSMYLCASSSGEGNEKLFFGSGTQLSVL.